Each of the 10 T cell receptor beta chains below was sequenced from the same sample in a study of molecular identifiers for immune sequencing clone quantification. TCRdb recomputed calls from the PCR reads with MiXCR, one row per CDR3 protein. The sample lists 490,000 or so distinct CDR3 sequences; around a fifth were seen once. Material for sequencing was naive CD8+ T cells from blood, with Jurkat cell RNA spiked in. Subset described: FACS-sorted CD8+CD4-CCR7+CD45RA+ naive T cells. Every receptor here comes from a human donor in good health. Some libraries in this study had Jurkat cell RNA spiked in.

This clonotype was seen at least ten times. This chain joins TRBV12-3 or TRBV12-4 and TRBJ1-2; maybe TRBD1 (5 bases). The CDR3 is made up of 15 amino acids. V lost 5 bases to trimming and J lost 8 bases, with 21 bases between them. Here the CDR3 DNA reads TGTGCCAGCAGTGTGTACCGGGACGCAGGCGGCGGCTACACCTTC. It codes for CASSVYRDAGGGYTF.

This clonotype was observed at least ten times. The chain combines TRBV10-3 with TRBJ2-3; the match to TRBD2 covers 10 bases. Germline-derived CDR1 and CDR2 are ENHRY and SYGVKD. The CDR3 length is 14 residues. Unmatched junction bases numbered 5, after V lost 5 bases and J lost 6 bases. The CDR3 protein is CAISSGGASDTQYF. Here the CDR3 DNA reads TGTGCCATCAGTAGCGGGGGGGCTTCTGATACGCAGTATTTT.

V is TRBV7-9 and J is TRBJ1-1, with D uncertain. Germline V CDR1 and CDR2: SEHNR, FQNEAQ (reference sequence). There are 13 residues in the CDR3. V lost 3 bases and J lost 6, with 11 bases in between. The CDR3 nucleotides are TGTGCCAGCAGCTTGGAGAGTCGCCCTGAAGCTTTCTTT. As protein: CASSLESRPEAFF.

CDR3 sequence (DNA): TGTGCCAGTTTTCGCGGGGGGGCTTTCTCCCAAGAGACCCAGTACTTC. This codes for CASFRGGAFSQETQYF. The V and J genes are TRBV11-2 and TRBJ2-5, with 9 bases matching TRBD2. Germline V gene data show CDR1 as SGHAT and CDR2 as FQNNGV. With 9 bases clipped from V and 1 base from J, the junction kept 12 bases outside the gene matches. This CDR3 spans 16 amino acids.

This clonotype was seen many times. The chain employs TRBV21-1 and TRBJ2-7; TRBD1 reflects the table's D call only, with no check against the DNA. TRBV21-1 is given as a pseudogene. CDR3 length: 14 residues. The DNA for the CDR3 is TGTGCCAGCACCTGTGGTACGACCTCCTACGAGCAGTACTTC. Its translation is CASTCGTTSYEQYF.

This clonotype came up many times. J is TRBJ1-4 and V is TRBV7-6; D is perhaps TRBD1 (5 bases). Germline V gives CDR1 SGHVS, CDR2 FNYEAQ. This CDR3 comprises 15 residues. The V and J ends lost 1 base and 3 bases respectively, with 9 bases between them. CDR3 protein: CASSLEGGANEKLFF. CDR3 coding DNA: TGTGCCAGCAGCTTAGAAGGAGGGGCTAATGAAAAACTGTTTTTT.

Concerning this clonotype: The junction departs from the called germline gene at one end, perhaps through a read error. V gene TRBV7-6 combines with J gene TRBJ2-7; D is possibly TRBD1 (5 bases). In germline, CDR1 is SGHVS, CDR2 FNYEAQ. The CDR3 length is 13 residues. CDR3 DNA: TGTACCAGCAGCTTAGGACACCGCTACGAGCAGTACTTC. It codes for CTSSLGHRYEQYF.

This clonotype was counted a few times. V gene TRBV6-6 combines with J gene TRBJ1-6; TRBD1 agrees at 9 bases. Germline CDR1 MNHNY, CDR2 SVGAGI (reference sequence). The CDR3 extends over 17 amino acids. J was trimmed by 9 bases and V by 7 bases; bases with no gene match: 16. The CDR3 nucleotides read TGTGCCAGCATCCACGGGACAGGGTTTAGTCGGCGTTCACCCCTCCACTTT. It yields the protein CASIHGTGFSRRSPLHF.

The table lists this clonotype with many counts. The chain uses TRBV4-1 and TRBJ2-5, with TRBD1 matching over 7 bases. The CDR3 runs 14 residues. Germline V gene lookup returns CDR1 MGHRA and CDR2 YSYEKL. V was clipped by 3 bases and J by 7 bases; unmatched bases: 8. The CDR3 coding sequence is TGCGCCAGCAGCCAGACAGGGCTCCGGGGGACCCAGTACTTC. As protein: CASSQTGLRGTQYF.

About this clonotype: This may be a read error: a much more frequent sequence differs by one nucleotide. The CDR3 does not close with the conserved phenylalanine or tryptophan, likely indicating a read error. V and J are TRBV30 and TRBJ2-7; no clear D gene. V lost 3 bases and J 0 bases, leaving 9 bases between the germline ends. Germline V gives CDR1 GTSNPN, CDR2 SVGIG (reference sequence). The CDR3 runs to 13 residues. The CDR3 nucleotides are TGTGCCTGGAGGGATACGAGCTCCTACGAGCAGTACCTC. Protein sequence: CAWRDTSSYEQYL.